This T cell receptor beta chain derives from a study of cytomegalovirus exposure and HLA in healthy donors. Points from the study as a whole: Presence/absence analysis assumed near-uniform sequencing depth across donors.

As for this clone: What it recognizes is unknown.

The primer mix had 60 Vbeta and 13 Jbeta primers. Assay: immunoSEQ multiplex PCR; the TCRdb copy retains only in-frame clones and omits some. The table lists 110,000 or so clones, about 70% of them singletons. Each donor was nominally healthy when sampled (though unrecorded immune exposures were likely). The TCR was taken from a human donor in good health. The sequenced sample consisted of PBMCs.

The CDR3 DNA is TGTGCCAGCAGTGTGGGAGGGGATCTCTACGAGCAGTACTTC. The encoded protein is CASSVGGDLYEQYF. The V call is TRBV2, the J call TRBJ2-7; 7 nucleotides match TRBD2. Germline CDR1 reads SNHLY; CDR2 reads FYNNEI. J gave up 3 bases and V 4 bases, and 6 bases lay outside the gene matches. This CDR3 spans 14 amino acids. Variable domain in full (rest from reference TRBV2 and TRBJ2-7): EPEVTQTPSHQVTQMGQEVILRCVPISNHLYFYWYRQILGQKVEFLVSFYNNEISEKSEIFDDQFSVERPDGSNFTLKIRSTKLEDSAMYFCASSVGGDLYEQYFGPGTRLTVT.